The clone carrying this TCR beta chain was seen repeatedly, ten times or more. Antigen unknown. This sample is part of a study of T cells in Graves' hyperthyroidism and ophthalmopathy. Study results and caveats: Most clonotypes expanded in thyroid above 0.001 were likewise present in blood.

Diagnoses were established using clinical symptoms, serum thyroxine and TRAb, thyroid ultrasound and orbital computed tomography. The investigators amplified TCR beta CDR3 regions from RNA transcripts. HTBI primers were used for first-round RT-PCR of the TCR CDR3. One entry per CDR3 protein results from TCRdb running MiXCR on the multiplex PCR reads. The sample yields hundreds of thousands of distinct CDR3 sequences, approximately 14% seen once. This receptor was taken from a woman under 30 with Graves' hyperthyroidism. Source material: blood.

The CDR3 protein is CASSFLAGALYNEQFF. DNA of the CDR3: TGTGCCAGCAGCTTTCTAGCGGGAGCTCTGTACAATGAGCAGTTCTTC. V is TRBV11-1 and J is TRBJ2-1, with 10 bases aligning to TRBD2. The germline V gene encodes CDR1 SGHAT and CDR2 FQDESV (reference sequence). CDR3 size: 16 residues. Germline trimming cut 3 bases from V and 4 bases from J; bases unmatched to any gene: 6.